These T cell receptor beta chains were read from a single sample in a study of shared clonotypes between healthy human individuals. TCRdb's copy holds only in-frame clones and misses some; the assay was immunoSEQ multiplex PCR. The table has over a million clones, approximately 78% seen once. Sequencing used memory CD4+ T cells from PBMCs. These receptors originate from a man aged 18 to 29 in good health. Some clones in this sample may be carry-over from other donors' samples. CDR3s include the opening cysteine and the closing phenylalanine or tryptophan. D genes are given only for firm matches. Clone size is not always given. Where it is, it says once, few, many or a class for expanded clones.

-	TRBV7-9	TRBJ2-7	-	TGTGCCAGCAGCTTAATTACGGGTGGGGGGTACGAGCAGTACTTC	CASSLITGGGYEQYF
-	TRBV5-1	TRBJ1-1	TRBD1	TGCGCCAGCAGCTTCACAGGGGGCGATCGGGAAGCTTTCTTT	CASSFTGGDREAFF
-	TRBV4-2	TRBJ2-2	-	TGTGCCAGCAGCCAAGATGGCGGGCCGAACACCGGGGAGCTGTTTTTT	CASSQDGGPNTGELFF
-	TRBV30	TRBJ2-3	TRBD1	TGTGCCTGGAGTGTAGGGGACAGGGGCACAGATACGCAGTATTTT	CAWSVGDRGTDTQYF
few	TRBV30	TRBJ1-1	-	TGTGCCTGGAGTACGGGCCAGAACACTGAAGCTTTCTTT	CAWSTGQNTEAFF
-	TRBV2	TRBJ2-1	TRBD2	TGTGCCAGCAGTGGGGCTAGCGGGAGGGCCAGGTCCTACAATGAGCAGTTCTTC	CASSGASGRARSYNEQFF
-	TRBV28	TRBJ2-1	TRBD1	TGTGCCAGCAGTGCCTTCGGGACAGGGGGTTACAATGAGCAGTTCTTC	CASSAFGTGGYNEQFF
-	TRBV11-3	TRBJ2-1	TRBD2	TGTGCCAGCAGCTTCCTCCCCGGGACTAGCGGTTACAATGAGCAGTTCTTC	CASSFLPGTSGYNEQFF
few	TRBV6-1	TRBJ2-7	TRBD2	TGTGCCAGCAGTGAAGCGCTTCGGCTAGCGGGAAAGCTGTACTTC	CASSEALRLAGKLYF
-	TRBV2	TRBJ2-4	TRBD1	TGTGCCAGCAGCCGGGACAGCAAAAACATTCAGTACTTC	CASSRDSKNIQYF
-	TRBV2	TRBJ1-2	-	TGTGCCAGCACCAACGGGCCAAACTATGGCTACACCTTC	CASTNGPNYGYTF
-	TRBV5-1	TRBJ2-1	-	TGCGCCAGCAGCTTGGTCCAGGCCGTCTACAATGAGCAGTTCTTC	CASSLVQAVYNEQFF
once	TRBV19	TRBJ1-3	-	TGTGCCAGTAGTCTCGGGCCAGCTTCGGCTGGAAACACCATATATTTT	CASSLGPASAGNTIYF
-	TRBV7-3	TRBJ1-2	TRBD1	TGTGCCAGCAGCCTACGTCCGGGACAGGAACCTCATGGCTACACCTTC	CASSLRPGQEPHGYTF
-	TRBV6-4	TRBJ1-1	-	TGTGCCAGCAGTGATCGGGGGGCGGCTGAAGCTTTCTTT	CASSDRGAAEAFF
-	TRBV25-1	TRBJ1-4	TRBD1	TGTGCCAACGGGACAGACATCGAAAAACTGTTTTTT	CANGTDIEKLFF
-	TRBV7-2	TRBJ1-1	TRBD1	TGTGCCAGCAGGACTGGACAGGGGATTATGAACACTGAAGCTTTCTTT	CASRTGQGIMNTEAFF
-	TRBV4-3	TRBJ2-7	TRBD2	TGCGCCAGCAGCCAAGAGGCGGGGGCCTACGAGCAGTACTTC	CASSQEAGAYEQYF
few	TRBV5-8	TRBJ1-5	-	TGTGCCAGCAGCTTCCGGATAGGTCAGCCCCAGCATTTT	CASSFRIGQPQHF